This TCR beta chain comes out of a study of neurological immune-mediated disorders. The cDNA was generated by 5'RACE with 10-nucleotide random UMIs. TCRdb redid the calling of the 5' RACE reads with MiXCR, one entry per CDR3 protein. The profile shows about 38,000 distinct CDR3 sequences, nearly 5% of them singletons. The germline gives CDR1 KGHDR, CDR2 SFDVKD. J gave up 3 bases and V 5 bases, and 3 bases lay outside the gene matches. This CDR3 region has 14 residues. This clonotype was seen just once. Sorted libraries drew on about a million CD4+ or CD8+ T cells. The TCR sequence derives from a young man in good health. This chain connects TRBV24-1 to TRBJ2-1; TRBD1 aligns across 7 bases. Sequencing used CD4+ T cells from blood. The CDR3 DNA sequence: TGTGCCACCAGTGGGGGGACAGTCTACAATGAGCAGTTCTTC. Translation gives CATSGGTVYNEQFF.